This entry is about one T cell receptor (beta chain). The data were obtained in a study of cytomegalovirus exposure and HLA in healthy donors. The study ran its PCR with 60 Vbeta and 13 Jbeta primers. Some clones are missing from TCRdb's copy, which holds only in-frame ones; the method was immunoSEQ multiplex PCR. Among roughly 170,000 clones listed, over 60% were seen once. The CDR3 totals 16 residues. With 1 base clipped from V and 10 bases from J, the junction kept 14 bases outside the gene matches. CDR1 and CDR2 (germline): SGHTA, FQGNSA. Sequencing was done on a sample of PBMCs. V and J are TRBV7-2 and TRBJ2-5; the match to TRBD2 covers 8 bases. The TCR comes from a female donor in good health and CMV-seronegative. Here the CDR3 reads CASSLVHIFSGEGQYF. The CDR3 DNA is TGTGCCAGCAGCTTAGTGCACATATTTAGCGGGGAGGGCCAGTACTTC.